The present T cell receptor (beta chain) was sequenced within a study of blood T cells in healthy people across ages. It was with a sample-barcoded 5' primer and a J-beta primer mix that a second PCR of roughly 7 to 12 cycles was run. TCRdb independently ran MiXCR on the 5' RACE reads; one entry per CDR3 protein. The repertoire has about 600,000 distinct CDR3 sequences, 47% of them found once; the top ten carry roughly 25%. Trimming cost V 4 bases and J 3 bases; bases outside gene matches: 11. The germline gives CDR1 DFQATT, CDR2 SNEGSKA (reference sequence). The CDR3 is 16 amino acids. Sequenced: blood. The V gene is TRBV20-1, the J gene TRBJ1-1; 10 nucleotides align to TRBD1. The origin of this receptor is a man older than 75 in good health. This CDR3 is CSAIPPGQGKDTEAFF. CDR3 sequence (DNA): TGCAGTGCTATTCCACCGGGACAGGGGAAGGACACTGAAGCTTTCTTT.